The 29 T cell receptor beta chains given below trace back to one sample, sequenced in a study of response to subunit inactivated influenza vaccine. TCRdb reprocessed the RT-PCR reads via MiXCR and lists one record per CDR3 protein. Altogether hundreds of thousands of distinct CDR3 sequences are present, around 15% being singletons, with the ten largest covering 7.5% to 8%. The material sequenced was PBMCs from blood, taken 14 to 15 days before vaccination. The source is a middle-aged man who received an inactivated influenza vaccine.

The V gene is TRBV9, the J gene TRBJ2-5, with D possibly matching TRBD1 (5 bases). CDR3 length equals 14 residues. Germline V gene lookup returns CDR1 SGDLS and CDR2 YYNGEE. The V and J ends lost 0 bases and 5 bases respectively, with 11 bases between them. The CDR3: CASSVDQGLETQYF. The CDR3 coding sequence is TGTGCCAGCAGCGTAGACCAGGGTTTGGAGACCCAGTACTTC.

Only a few counts were recorded for this clonotype. The chain employs TRBV6-1 and TRBJ1-4, with a possible D match to TRBD1 (5 bases). CDR1 MNHNS and CDR2 SASEGT come from the germline V gene. V gave up 7 bases and J gave up 9 bases, with 15 bases separating them. The CDR3 runs to 13 residues. DNA for the CDR3: TGTGCCAGCACCCACCCGGGGCATCAAAAACTGTTTTTT. Translating gives CASTHPGHQKLFF.

The chain uses TRBV5-4 and TRBJ2-3; the match to TRBD2 covers 7 bases. Unmatched junction bases numbered 7, after V lost 0 bases and J lost 3 bases. The V gene's germline CDR1 is SGHNT and CDR2 YYREEE (reference sequence). CDR3 length: 16 amino acids. The CDR3 spells CASSLEGGRTTDTQYF. DNA for the CDR3: TGTGCCAGCAGCTTGGAAGGCGGGAGAACGACAGATACGCAGTATTTT.

This clonotype has only a few counts. The CDR3 is CSVDFGYTGELFF. DNA of the CDR3: TGCAGCGTTGATTTCGGGTACACCGGGGAGCTGTTTTTT. The V call is TRBV29-1, the J call TRBJ2-2; D is uncertain. The CDR3 loop spans 13 amino acids. The ends were cut back, 3 bases at V and 3 bases at J, with 8 bases in the middle. Per germline, CDR1 SQVTM and CDR2 ANQGSEA.

A few counts support this clonotype. V usage is TRBV27 and J usage is TRBJ2-1; either TRBD1 or TRBD2 may supply D (7 bases each). This CDR3 is built from 15 residues. In germline, CDR1 is MNHEY, CDR2 SMNVEV (reference sequence). V shed 5 bases and J shed 6 bases, with 17 bases lying between them. As DNA, the CDR3 is TGTGCCAGCAGTAGCCCAGGGGGGAGGGCCAATGAGCAGTTCTTC. Translating gives CASSSPGGRANEQFF.

This clonotype occurred a few times. The J gene is TRBJ1-3, the V gene TRBV5-1; D remains ambiguous. Germline V gene lookup returns CDR1 SGHRS and CDR2 YFSETQ. V was pared by 0 bases and J by 5 bases, with 12 bases between. This CDR3 spans 15 amino acids. The CDR3 is CASSLDFQPRNTIYF. CDR3 sequence (DNA): TGCGCCAGCAGCTTGGATTTCCAGCCCCGAAACACCATATATTTT.

The CDR3: CASSLAGNNWAGELFF. The CDR3 coding sequence is TGTGCCAGCAGCTTGGCCGGAAATAATTGGGCCGGGGAGCTGTTTTTT. V and J are TRBV5-6 and TRBJ2-2, with unresolved D. V was clipped by 0 bases and J by 6 bases, with 15 bases between them. Germline CDR1 reads SGHDT; CDR2 reads YYEEEE. This CDR3 comprises 16 residues.

The chain uses TRBV7-2 and TRBJ2-3; TRBD2 matches 9 bases. The J segment lost 4 bases and the V segment lost 1 base, leaving 6 bases of the junction unmatched. The germline V gene has CDR1 SGHTA and CDR2 FQGNSA. The CDR3 has 16 residues. CDR3 nucleotide sequence: TGTGCCAGCAGCTTAGTCTTGCGGGGGGGCCCAGATACGCAGTATTTT. Encoded protein: CASSLVLRGGPDTQYF.

In this sample, this clonotype turned up a few times. The rearrangement joins TRBV4-2 to TRBJ1-1; perhaps TRBD1 as D (6 bases). The V end lost 2 bases, the J end lost 4 bases, and 11 bases lay between the germline ends. Germline CDR1 LGHNA, CDR2 YNFKEQ. This CDR3 is built from 14 residues. DNA of the CDR3: TGTGCCAGCAGCCAACCAGGGGTGGGCACTGAAGCTTTCTTT. This gives the protein CASSQPGVGTEAFF.

This clonotype showed up just a few times. The V gene is TRBV27, the J gene TRBJ2-7; the match to TRBD2 covers 10 bases. Germline assignment: CDR1 MNHEY and CDR2 SMNVEV (reference sequence). The CDR3 contains 14 residues. V was clipped by 5 bases and J by 3 bases; unmatched bases: 4. The CDR3 DNA follows: TGTGCCAGCAGTCTAATAGCGGGAGGCTACGAGCAGTACTTC. It codes for CASSLIAGGYEQYF.

This clonotype has a handful of counts. The rearrangement joins TRBV4-2 to TRBJ1-4; tentative D call: TRBD1 (5 bases). The CDR3 covers 14 residues. Trimming shortened V by 2 bases and J by 6 bases, and 10 bases separated the two germline ends. The germline V gene has CDR1 LGHNA and CDR2 YNFKEQ. The CDR3 DNA is TGTGCCAGCAGCCAAAGGGGTTCCTATGAAAAACTGTTTTTT. Its translation: CASSQRGSYEKLFF.

The chain employs TRBV4-3 and TRBJ1-4, with 10 positions matching TRBD1. J lost 2 bases, V lost 4 bases, and 4 bases had no gene match. The CDR3 consists of 16 residues. Germline lookup yields CDR1 LGHNA and CDR2 YSLEER. The CDR3 coding sequence is TGCGCCAGCAGCCGGGGACAGGGGAGGACTAATGAAAAACTGTTTTTT. Translation: CASSRGQGRTNEKLFF.

The rearrangement links TRBV7-6 to TRBJ2-7, with TRBD2 matching 10 bases. This CDR3 spans 15 amino acids. V lost 5 bases and J lost 0; bases outside the gene matches: 4. Per germline, CDR1 SGHVS and CDR2 FNYEAQ. The CDR3 DNA follows: TGTGCCAGCAGCCTGGGGACTAGCGCCTCCTACGAGCAGTACTTC. Encoded protein: CASSLGTSASYEQYF.

This chain joins TRBV20-1 and TRBJ2-3; 16 bases fit TRBD2. Germline lookup yields CDR1 DFQATT and CDR2 SNEGSKA (reference sequence). Germline trimming cut 1 base from V and 4 bases from J; bases unmatched to any gene: 5. The CDR3 is 17 amino acids. This CDR3 reads CSARAGTSGRAADTQYF. CDR3 coding DNA: TGCAGTGCTAGAGCAGGGACTAGCGGGAGGGCCGCAGATACGCAGTATTTT.

CDR3 DNA sequence: TGCAGCCTAAGGAGGGAAGAGACCCAGTACTTC. Translated: CSLRREETQYF. This sequence joins TRBV20-1 and TRBJ2-5; D may be TRBD2 (6 bases). CDR3 length: 11 amino acids. Looked up from germline, CDR1 is DFQATT and CDR2 is SNEGSKA (reference sequence).

Points on this clonotype: Being one base from a much bigger clone, this may be a read error. The V call is TRBV20-1, the J call TRBJ2-2, with D unresolved. With 0 bases removed from V and 1 base from J, the gap between germline ends came to 3 bases. Germline V gene lookup returns CDR1 DFQATT and CDR2 SNEGSKA (reference sequence). CDR3 size: 13 residues. DNA of the CDR3: TGCAGTGCTAGAGAGGGGAACACCGGGGAGCTGTTTTTT. It yields the protein CSAREGNTGELFF.

V usage is TRBV20-1 and J usage is TRBJ2-7, with D tentatively TRBD2 (6 bases). There are 12 residues in the CDR3. Between the trimmed V and J ends, which lost 5 bases and 5 bases, there was a span of 13 bases. From germline, CDR1 is DFQATT and CDR2 SNEGSKA (reference sequence). CDR3 protein: CSAVREYHEQYF. CDR3 DNA: TGCAGTGCTGTCCGGGAGTATCACGAGCAGTACTTC.

There are many counts of this clonotype. The chain recombines TRBV20-1 with TRBJ2-7, with D possibly TRBD2 on 6 matching bases. Germline CDR1 is DFQATT and CDR2 is SNEGSKA (reference sequence). CDR3 length: 12 amino acids. The ends were cut back, 6 bases at V and 6 bases at J, with 15 bases in the middle. DNA for the CDR3: TGCAGTGCAGATCGACTAGGCCGCGAGCAGTACTTC. Amino acid sequence: CSADRLGREQYF.

This chain connects TRBV2 to TRBJ1-1; D uncertain. From germline, CDR1 is SNHLY and CDR2 FYNNEI. Trimming removed 4 bases at V and 0 bases at J, with 9 bases between. The CDR3 runs 14 residues. The CDR3 DNA is TGTGCCAGCAGTGTCCAGACGGTGAACACTGAAGCTTTCTTT. This encodes CASSVQTVNTEAFF. The full variable domain, its missing parts supplied by reference TRBV2 and TRBJ1-1, is EPEVTQTPSHQVTQMGQEVILRCVPISNHLYFYWYRQILGQKVEFLVSFYNNEISEKSEIFDDQFSVERPDGSNFTLKIRSTKLEDSAMYFCASSVQTVNTEAFFGQGTRLTVV.

This clonotype was found many times. The V gene is TRBV20-1, the J gene TRBJ2-7; 10 positions match TRBD2. This CDR3 has 14 residues. With 3 bases clipped from V and 3 bases from J, the junction kept 5 bases outside the gene matches. Germline loops: CDR1 DFQATT, CDR2 SNEGSKA (reference sequence). The CDR3 here is CSASRLAGVYEQYF. CDR3 bases: TGCAGTGCTAGTCGGCTAGCGGGAGTCTACGAGCAGTACTTC.

This clonotype was found a few times. The rearrangement uses TRBV3-1 and TRBJ2-7; D gene ambiguous. This CDR3 comprises 15 residues. CDR1 and CDR2 from the germline V gene are LGHDT and YNNKEL (reference sequence). The ends were cut back, 1 base at V and 0 bases at J, with 10 bases in the middle. In nucleotides, the CDR3 is TGTGCCAGCAGCCAAGGCGCCCCAAGCTCCTACGAGCAGTACTTC. Translating gives CASSQGAPSSYEQYF.

This clonotype was detected a few times. The J gene is TRBJ2-7, the V gene TRBV7-9; tentative D call: TRBD1 (6 bases). The V end was cut by 4 bases, the J end by 0 bases, with 7 bases between. Germline CDR1 SEHNR, CDR2 FQNEAQ (reference sequence). The CDR3 contains 13 residues. Here the CDR3 DNA reads TGTGCCAGCAGCTGGGACACCTCCTACGAGCAGTACTTC. It specifies CASSWDTSYEQYF.

This clonotype was found once. The chain recombines TRBV3-1 with TRBJ2-7, with D perhaps matching TRBD1 (6 bases). The CDR3 sequence is 14 residues long. V gave up 2 bases and J gave up 6 bases, with 14 bases separating them. CDR1 is LGHDT and CDR2 is YNNKEL in the germline V gene (reference sequence). For the CDR3, the DNA is TGTGCCAGCAGCCAAACAACAGGGTCACGCGAGCAGTACTTC. It is translated as CASSQTTGSREQYF.

This clonotype was seen repeatedly, ten times or more. The chain couples TRBV12-3 or TRBV12-4 to TRBJ2-1; 8 nucleotides line up with TRBD1. CDR3 length: 12 residues. V shed 3 bases and J 16 bases; nucleotides not matched to a gene: 8. The CDR3 reads CASSFSGTGHFF. The CDR3 nucleotides are TGTGCCAGCAGTTTCTCCGGGACAGGCCATTTCTTC.

The chain carries TRBV24-1 and TRBJ2-7; TRBD2 agrees at 7 bases. CDR3 length equals 13 residues. Trimming cost V 9 bases and J 2 bases; bases outside gene matches: 6. CDR1 is KGHDR and CDR2 is SFDVKD in the germline V gene. The CDR3 nucleotides read TGTGCCACCCAGCGGGGCCCTACCTACGAGCAGTACTTC. Translating it yields CATQRGPTYEQYF.

This clonotype was seen more than once but under ten times. The chain employs TRBV7-9 and TRBJ2-7; 7 bases align to TRBD1. This CDR3 contains 16 residues. V dropped 2 bases and J dropped 2; count of bases not matched to a gene: 9. The germline V gene encodes CDR1 SEHNR and CDR2 FQNEAQ (reference sequence). The CDR3 region is CASSLPSGQYTYEQYF. The CDR3 DNA follows: TGTGCCAGCAGCTTACCCTCGGGACAGTATACCTACGAGCAGTACTTC.

The rearrangement uses TRBV6-5 and TRBJ2-1; 15 bases fit TRBD2. The CDR3 is 16 residues long. Trimming removed 4 bases from V and 11 bases from J; junction bases left unmatched: 9. The germline gives CDR1 MNHEY, CDR2 SVGAGI. Here the CDR3 reads CASSLIGLAGGPKQFF. CDR3 in DNA: TGTGCCAGCAGTTTGATAGGACTAGCGGGAGGGCCTAAGCAGTTCTTC.

The V and J genes are TRBV4-2 and TRBJ1-2; D is unclear. This CDR3 is built from 14 residues. Trimming took off 10 bases at V and 7 bases at J, with 22 bases between the two ends. The germline V gene has CDR1 LGHNA and CDR2 YNFKEQ. CDR3 nucleotides: TGTGCCATGAGCCCCGGCCTCCGCTGCTCTGGCTACACCTTC. Residues: CAMSPGLRCSGYTF.

This clonotype was recorded at least ten times. The V call is TRBV12-3 or TRBV12-4, the J call TRBJ2-2, with TRBD1 matching 9 bases. V was clipped by 4 bases and J by 3 bases; unmatched bases: 3. This CDR3 has 15 residues. CDR3 coding DNA: TGTGCCAGCAGTTCCGGGACAGGGTACACCGGGGAGCTGTTTTTT. This encodes CASSSGTGYTGELFF.